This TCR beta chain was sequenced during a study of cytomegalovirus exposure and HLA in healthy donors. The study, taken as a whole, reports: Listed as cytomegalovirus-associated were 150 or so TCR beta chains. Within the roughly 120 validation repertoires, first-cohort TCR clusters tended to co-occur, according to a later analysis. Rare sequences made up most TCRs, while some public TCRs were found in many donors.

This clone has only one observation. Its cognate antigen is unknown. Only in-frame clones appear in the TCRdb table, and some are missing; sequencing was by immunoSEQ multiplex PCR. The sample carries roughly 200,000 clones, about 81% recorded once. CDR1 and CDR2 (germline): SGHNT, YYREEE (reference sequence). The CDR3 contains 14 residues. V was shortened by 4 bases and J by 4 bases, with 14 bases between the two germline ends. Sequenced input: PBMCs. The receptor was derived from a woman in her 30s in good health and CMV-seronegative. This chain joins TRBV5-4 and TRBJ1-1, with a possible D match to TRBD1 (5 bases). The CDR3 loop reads CASSPLDRTTEAFF. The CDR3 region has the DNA TGTGCCAGCAGCCCACTCGACAGAACCACTGAAGCTTTCTTT.